Below, one TCR beta chain is given with its context. There is no known antigen for this receptor. Base qualities are missing; no much larger clone stands one base away. The record originates from a study of T cell responses to AZD1222 COVID-19 vaccine (dated by TCRdb to the early 2020s). Looking at the study overall: AZD1222 recipients given second doses at about 4 weeks or at about 12 weeks were pooled, since spike-specific TCR depth and breadth were not found to differ between the two schedules. TCR sequencing was performed for over 230 trial participants, of whom 200 to 220 were given two doses of AZD1222 and around 25 were given two doses of MenACWY control vaccine. Trial participants were enrolled by age into 18-55, 56-69 and 70-plus year subgroups, with roughly 160, 29 and 62 TCR-sequenced participants respectively.

Study-wide conclusions, independent of this receptor: No day 14 peak-response samples were available, so repertoires were characterized only after the peak T cell response. The 56-69-year group was small, and its depth increase did not reach significance, likely because of low power. After two AZD1222 doses, both the breadth and the depth of spike-specific TCRs were significantly higher than at day 0 and than in MenACWY recipients. Conclusions about previously exposed vaccinees are limited because only five or six AZD1222 recipients were SARS-CoV-2 seropositive at baseline. Epitopes outside the regions mutated in the B.1.351 and B.1.1.7 variants were reportedly recognized by nearly half of the unique spike-specific TCRs. Vaccine-associated CD4 TCRs spanned the whole spike protein, with dominant responses in regions 160-218 and 743-854. Participants were mostly white British, with more females than males. The authors suggested clonal diversity may have been underestimated.

The CDR3 regions of human TCRbeta chains were analyzed by immunosequencing. On the study's bioinformatics: Repertoire TCRs were checked for matches against a reference library of SARS-CoV-2-specific TCRs that had been generated using the MIRA antigen-specificity platform. Breadth meant the fraction of unique TCRs that were SARS-CoV-2-associated, whereas depth meant the fraction of total T cells that were SARS-CoV-2-associated. Using the MIRA data, each spike-specific TCR was mapped to the spike region that the TCR reacts to and placed in a CD4 or CD8 class. Log10-transformed breadth and depth values were compared by one-way ANOVA with Sidak's multiple comparisons tests. TCRdb took this table from immuneACCESS and kept in-frame rearrangements with V and J called. Such tables lack part of the clones; where checked against another copy, unresolved V genes explain under half of the gap, and the rest is unexplained. The D gene and trimming were derived from the DNA, and the V and J assignments and clone size from that table. Present in this sample are around 120,000 clones, less than 90% of which were seen just once. 8.5% to 10% of the sample is in the top ten clones.

V is reduced by 2 bases and J by 6 bases, leaving a spacing of 8 bases between them. The CDR1 and CDR2 encoded by the germline V gene are MNHEY and SVGAGI. Its CDR3 holds 12 amino acids, cysteine through phenylalanine. Here the CDR3 DNA is all that survives: 36 bases in frame from base 1. Per the publication, the time point label means: baseline before first vaccination. Vaccinee samples came from UK trials COV001 and COV002, including a single-blind randomized controlled phase 2/3 trial of AZD1222 (ChAdOx1 nCoV-19) in healthy adults. Trial participant PBMC samples were collected at day 0 and day 28 after the second dose for TCRbeta chain sequencing.

Rearrangement joined TRBV6-5 to TRBJ2-7, with the D segment identity uncertain. The source was peripheral blood, collected on day 0 of AZD1222 vaccination. This sequence was found in an adult in good health. The CDR3 has the sequence CASSYPPGEQYF. The DNA sequence is given as TGTGCCAGCAGTTACCCCCCGGGCGAGCAGTACTTC.